One sample yielded the 22 T cell receptor beta chains listed below, sequenced in a study of breast tumors, draining lymph nodes, adjacent tissues. TCRdb itself ran the multiplex PCR reads through MiXCR, one entry per CDR3 protein. The sample includes about 180,000 distinct CDR3 sequences, roughly 30% of them seen just once. The lymph nodes were axillary draining lymph nodes from breast cancer patients. Sequencing input: axillary lymph node tissue. These receptors were taken from a female donor with breast cancer. Some clones in this sample may be carry-over from other donors' samples.

This clonotype appeared a few times. The V call is TRBV30, the J call TRBJ2-3; 7 nucleotides align to TRBD1. Trimming took 1 base from V and 5 from J; bases not matched to a gene: 9. Per the germline V gene, CDR1 is GTSNPN and CDR2 is SVGIG (reference sequence). There are 15 residues in the CDR3. CDR3 residues: CAWSGQGLAEDTQYF. CDR3 bases: TGTGCCTGGAGTGGACAGGGTCTGGCTGAAGATACGCAGTATTTT.

This clonotype turned up a few times. V and J are TRBV27 and TRBJ2-7; a possible D gene is TRBD1 (6 bases). The CDR3 has 15 amino acids. Per germline, CDR1 MNHEY and CDR2 SMNVEV (reference sequence). V was shortened by 6 bases and J by 3 bases, with 18 bases between the two germline ends. CDR3: CASRLVGRDNYEQYF. CDR3 DNA: TGTGCCAGCAGGCTCGTCGGCCGGGACAACTACGAGCAGTACTTC.

This clonotype was counted many times. The J gene is TRBJ1-2, the V gene TRBV7-9, with 8 nucleotides matching TRBD1. The CDR3 is made up of 14 amino acids. In germline, CDR1 is SEHNR, CDR2 FQNEAQ (reference sequence). J gave up 7 bases and V 5 bases, and 9 bases lay outside the gene matches. This chain's CDR3 is CASSARQGTGGYTF. As DNA, the CDR3 is TGTGCCAGCAGCGCCCGACAGGGGACGGGTGGCTACACCTTC. Using reference TRBV7-9 and TRBJ1-2 for the parts outside the CDR3, the full variable domain is DTGVSQNPRHKITKRGQNVTFRCDPISEHNRLYWYRQTLGQGPEFLTYFQNEAQLEKSRLLSDRFSAERPKGSFSTLEIQRTEQGDSAMYLCASSARQGTGGYTFGSGTRLTVV.

With respect to this clonotype: The conserved closing phenylalanine or tryptophan is absent in this CDR3, likely reflecting a read error. No DNA is shown, since the ends of the CDR3 on it are uncertain; the CDR3 is the one TCRdb lists. The chain carries TRBV25-1 and TRBJ2-6; the table calls TRBD1, which could not be checked here. Both ends counted, the CDR3 spans 8 residues. Germline V gene data show CDR1 as MGHDK and CDR2 as SYGVNS. The CDR3 here is CASSVGGT.

This clonotype occurred many times. V usage is TRBV7-8 and J usage is TRBJ1-6; D not resolved. Germline V CDR1 and CDR2: SGHVS, FQNEAQ. Trimming stripped 4 bases from V and 4 bases from J, with 14 bases between. This CDR3 has 16 residues. The CDR3 DNA follows: TGTGCCAGCAGCTCCCAGGTGTGGCAGTATAATTCACCCCTCCACTTT. Protein product: CASSSQVWQYNSPLHF.

Worth noting for this clonotype: A read error may explain this, as a much larger clone is one base away. The V gene is TRBV6-5, the J gene TRBJ1-4; no clear D gene. This CDR3 is built from 15 residues. Germline CDR1 and CDR2: MNHEY and SVGAGI. CDR3 in DNA: TGTGCCAGCAGTTACTCGAAGGGCGGGCGAATTAGACTGTCTTTT. Protein: CASSYSKGGRIRLSF.

This clonotype was seen many times. The rearrangement links TRBV12-3 or TRBV12-4 to TRBJ2-1, with unresolved D. The CDR3 runs 16 residues. V was cut by 6 bases and J by 0 bases, with 15 bases left in between. Here the CDR3 DNA reads TGTGCCAGCAGGCCGAATGGGGATAGCTCCTACAATGAGCAGTTCTTC. Translation: CASRPNGDSSYNEQFF.

CDR3 sequence: CASSYFPSTGNTIYF. CDR3 coding DNA: TGTGCCAGCAGTTACTTCCCCAGCACTGGAAACACCATATATTTT. The chain is built from TRBV6-8 and TRBJ1-3; no reliable D call. The germline V gene encodes CDR1 MNHGY and CDR2 SAAAGT. This CDR3 spans 15 amino acids. V was shortened by 1 base and J by 2 bases, with 9 bases between the two germline ends.

This clonotype was detected many times. The V and J genes are TRBV12-3 or TRBV12-4 and TRBJ2-2, with D perhaps TRBD1 (6 bases). Between the trimmed V and J ends, which lost 4 bases and 4 bases, there was a span of 13 bases. The CDR3 is made up of 15 amino acids. CDR3 sequence: CASSSNREGTGELFF. CDR3 DNA sequence: TGTGCCAGCAGTTCTAACAGGGAAGGCACCGGGGAGCTGTTTTTT.

In its sample, this clonotype was seen a few times. Possible read error: a much larger clone is one base away. V usage is TRBV11-2 and J usage is TRBJ1-5, with D maybe TRBD1 (5 bases). Germline V CDR1 and CDR2: SGHAT, FQNNGV. This CDR3 contains 13 residues. For the CDR3, the DNA is TGTGCCAGCAGCCTCCAGGGTAATCCGCCCCAGCATTTT. It codes for CASSLQGNPPQHF.

Ten or more counts support this clonotype. The chain carries TRBV9 and TRBJ2-3; no definite D call. The V gene lost 2 bases and the J gene lost 8 bases, with 12 bases spanning the gap. The CDR3 has 13 amino acids. Germline CDR1 and CDR2: SGDLS and YYNGEE. CDR3 nucleotide sequence: TGTGCCAGCAGCGTCCTACTTGGGTCTACGCAGTATTTT. Residues: CASSVLLGSTQYF.

With regard to this clonotype: A much larger clone sits a single nucleotide away, making a read error possible. V and J are TRBV27 and TRBJ2-7; TRBD2 matches at 9 bases. V trimming: 6 bases; J trimming: 3 bases; junction bases outside the gene matches: 0. CDR1 and CDR2 from the germline V gene are MNHEY and SMNVEV (reference sequence). CDR3 length equals 12 residues. Written as DNA, the CDR3 is TGTGCCAGCAGGACTAGCGGCTACGAGCAGTACTTC. Its protein product is CASRTSGYEQYF.

This chain links TRBV11-2 with TRBJ2-2, with D unclear. V shed 0 bases and J shed 4 bases, with 9 bases lying between them. In germline, CDR1 is SGHAT, CDR2 FQNNGV. This CDR3 contains 15 residues. CDR3 region: CASSLDWAPTGELFF. The CDR3 DNA reads TGTGCCAGCAGCTTAGACTGGGCACCCACCGGGGAGCTGTTTTTT.

This clonotype showed up many times. The gene calls are TRBV6-5 and TRBJ1-3; tentatively, D is TRBD1 (6 bases). The CDR3 extends over 15 amino acids. The germline V and J ends were trimmed by 8 bases and 3 bases, with 17 bases remaining between them. Germline V gives CDR1 MNHEY, CDR2 SVGAGI. CDR3 loop: CASSNVRGGGNTIYF. The CDR3 DNA reads TGTGCCAGCTCCAACGTGAGGGGGGGTGGAAACACCATATATTTT.

The sample holds many counts of this clonotype. This chain links TRBV11-2 with TRBJ2-5; perhaps TRBD1 as D (6 bases). Germline V gene lookup returns CDR1 SGHAT and CDR2 FQNNGV. V lost 5 bases to trimming and J lost 5 bases, with 18 bases between them. The CDR3 has 15 residues. In DNA, the CDR3 is TGTGCCAGCAGCCTCTCTAGAGGGGGACGGGAGACCCAGTACTTC. Translating gives CASSLSRGGRETQYF.

This clonotype showed up many times. The V gene is TRBV24-1, the J gene TRBJ2-2, with TRBD1 matching 10 bases. CDR1 and CDR2 from the germline V gene are KGHDR and SFDVKD. The J segment lost 6 bases and the V segment lost 4 bases, leaving 4 bases of the junction unmatched. The CDR3 extends over 15 amino acids. The CDR3, as DNA: TGTGCCACCAGTGAGCGACAGGGGGCGGCCGGGGAGCTGTTTTTT. Protein sequence: CATSERQGAAGELFF.

Worth noting for this clonotype: Because it lacks the conserved phenylalanine or tryptophan at the end, this CDR3 is likely a read error. The chain uses TRBV6-1 and TRBJ1-3; 7 positions agree with TRBD1. Trimming took 9 bases from V and 0 from J; bases not matched to a gene: 8. Germline lookup yields CDR1 MNHNS and CDR2 SASEGT. The CDR3 sequence is 15 residues long. CDR3 nucleotides: TGTGCCAGTGCCAGTTGGGACAGCTCTGGAAACACCATATATCTT. Translated, it gives CASASWDSSGNTIYL.

V usage is TRBV19 and J usage is TRBJ1-4; TRBD1 agrees at 7 bases. V lost 3 bases and J lost 5; bases outside the gene matches: 9. The CDR3 is 16 residues long. The V gene's germline CDR1 is LNHDA and CDR2 SQIVND (reference sequence). CDR3 sequence (DNA): TGTGCCAGTAGTATCCTAGCGGGAGGGGGCAATGAAAAACTGTTTTTT. Protein: CASSILAGGGNEKLFF.

The chain joins TRBV2 to TRBJ1-4; 10 positions match TRBD1. Trimming at V came to 5 bases and at J to 6 bases, leaving 3 bases not matched to a gene. There are 14 residues in the CDR3. The germline gives CDR1 SNHLY, CDR2 FYNNEI. CDR3 in amino acids: CASSSGTGDEKLFF. CDR3 bases: TGTGCCAGCAGTTCCGGGACAGGGGATGAAAAACTGTTTTTT.

Comments on this clonotype: An end of the junction differs from the germline gene, which may be a read error. The chain is built from TRBV7-2 and TRBJ1-3; D uncertain. The CDR3 runs 8 residues. Germline values: CDR1 SGHTA, CDR2 FQGNSA. CDR3: CASSLAGF. Here the CDR3 DNA reads TGTGCCAGCAGCTTAGCAGGGTTC.

The rearrangement links TRBV6-5 to TRBJ1-5; TRBD1 aligns across 8 bases. Germline V gene data show CDR1 as MNHEY and CDR2 as SVGAGI. CDR3 length: 14 residues. The ends lost 2 bases at V and 11 bases at J; junction bases unmatched: 8. The CDR3 DNA sequence: TGTGCCAGCAGTTACCAGGGGGCAAGAGAGACCCAGCATTTT. Translation gives CASSYQGARETQHF.

This clonotype was observed many times. The chain links TRBV5-1 to TRBJ2-2; tentatively, D is TRBD2 (5 bases). CDR1 SGHRS and CDR2 YFSETQ come from the germline V gene. This CDR3 contains 16 residues. The V end was cut by 4 bases, the J end by 5 bases, with 18 bases between. Written as DNA, the CDR3 is TGCGCCAGCAGCAAGAGTGGGAGAGTTGATACCGGGGAGCTGTTTTTT. Translated: CASSKSGRVDTGELFF.